What follows are 25 T cell receptor beta chains derived from one specimen sequenced in a study of long-term antiretroviral therapy in people with HIV. The authors ran the immunoSEQ assay, v3.0, at survey level. Data came from immunoSEQ multiplex PCR; TCRdb stores just in-frame clones and leaves some out. The sample holds 10,000 to 15,000 clones, roughly three quarters seen once. The sample was unsorted PBMCs, taken 0.8 years before starting antiretroviral therapy. These receptors were taken from a woman between 35 and 50 years old with HIV.

The V and J genes are TRBV21-1 and TRBJ2-2; the table calls TRBD2, which could not be checked here. TRBV21-1 is marked as a pseudogene. The CDR3 loop spans 16 amino acids. The CDR3 protein is CASSKFPGVNTGELFF. The CDR3 DNA is TGTGCCAGCAGCAAATTCCCGGGAGTGAACACCGGGGAGCTGTTTTTT.

The genes are TRBV10-3 and TRBJ2-1, with a possible D match to TRBD1 (5 bases). The CDR3 runs 12 residues. V lost 0 bases and J 13 bases, leaving 10 bases between the germline ends. Germline lookup yields CDR1 ENHRY and CDR2 SYGVKD. CDR3 sequence: CAISESQQGQFF. CDR3 DNA sequence: TGTGCCATCAGTGAGTCCCAGCAGGGACAGTTCTTC.

The V call is TRBV7-9, the J call TRBJ2-1, with a weak D call TRBD1 (6 bases). With 4 bases removed from V and 15 bases from J, the gap between germline ends came to 19 bases. CDR1 and CDR2 (germline): SEHNR, FQNEAQ (reference sequence). The CDR3 runs 13 residues. CDR3 sequence (DNA): TGTGCCAGCAGCTCCATACAGGGCCCGGTGCCGTTCTTC. Translating it yields CASSSIQGPVPFF. The complete variable domain, with remaining parts taken from reference TRBV7-9 and TRBJ2-1, reads DTGVSQNPRHKITKRGQNVTFRCDPISEHNRLYWYRQTLGQGPEFLTYFQNEAQLEKSRLLSDRFSAERPKGSFSTLEIQRTEQGDSAMYLCASSSIQGPVPFFGPGTRLTVL.

V gene TRBV21-1 combines with J gene TRBJ1-5. TRBV21-1 is a pseudogene segment. This CDR3 comprises 19 residues. The CDR3 DNA follows: TGTGCCAGCAGCAAAGTGAACGGAGGTGCGGGAAAAAGCAATCAGCCCCAGCATTTT. Protein: CASSKVNGGAGKSNQPQHF.

The DNA for the CDR3 is TGTGCCAGCGGGGCGGGTATGAACACTGAAGCTTTCTTT. Translation: CASGAGMNTEAFF. This sequence joins TRBV7-8 and TRBJ1-1; D may be TRBD1 (5 bases). Looked up from germline, CDR1 is SGHVS and CDR2 is FQNEAQ. This CDR3 contains 13 residues. The V end lost 8 bases, the J end lost 0 bases, and 10 bases lay between the germline ends.

The chain is built from TRBV5-1 and TRBJ1-2; D possibly corresponds to TRBD1 (5 bases). V lost 7 bases and J 8 bases, leaving 24 bases between the germline ends. CDR3 size: 15 residues. CDR1 SGHRS and CDR2 YFSETQ come from the germline V gene. The CDR3 coding sequence is TGCGCCAGCGGACCGTCGGGGGGTAGCTCGTACGGCTACACCTTC. This sequence encodes CASGPSGGSSYGYTF.

The chain carries TRBV28 and TRBJ2-1; TRBD2 aligns across 10 bases. Germline values: CDR1 MDHEN, CDR2 SYDVKM. V was pared by 6 bases and J by 8 bases, with 10 bases of the junction left unmatched. The CDR3 is 15 amino acids. The CDR3, as DNA: TGTGCCAGCAGGTCACCTAGCGGGAGATACGATGAGCAGTTCTTC. This encodes CASRSPSGRYDEQFF.

The rearrangement links TRBV7-2 to TRBJ2-5, with D maybe TRBD1 (7 bases). The ends were cut back, 5 bases at V and 4 bases at J, with 11 bases in the middle. The CDR3 spans 13 residues. CDR1 and CDR2 (germline): SGHTA, FQGNSA. As DNA, the CDR3 is TGTGCCAGCAGCCAGGGGGGTGCAGAGACCCAGTACTTC. This codes for CASSQGGAETQYF. Full variable domain (rest looked up from reference TRBV7-2 and TRBJ2-5): GAGVSQSPSNKVTEKGKDVELRCDPISGHTALYWYRQSLGQGLEFLIYFQGNSAPDKSGLPSDRFSAERTGGSVSTLTIQRTQQEDSAVYLCASSQGGAETQYFGPGTRLLVL.

The rearrangement joins TRBV28 to TRBJ1-2; 7 positions agree with TRBD1. The CDR3 runs to 14 residues. V dropped 2 bases and J dropped 4; count of bases not matched to a gene: 4. From germline, CDR1 is MDHEN and CDR2 SYDVKM. The DNA of the CDR3 is TGTGCCAGCAGTTTAAGAGACAGGGCCTATGGCTACACCTTC. Its translation is CASSLRDRAYGYTF.

The chain employs TRBV10-3 and TRBJ1-2; 9 bases align to TRBD1. The length of the CDR3 is 12 residues. V gave up 6 bases and J gave up 8 bases; unmatched junction bases: 4. CDR1 is ENHRY and CDR2 is SYGVKD in the germline V gene. Here the CDR3 DNA reads TGTGCCATCAGCTGGACAGGGGAAGGCTACACCTTC. This encodes CAISWTGEGYTF.

V and J are TRBV4-1 and TRBJ2-2; D is ambiguous. This CDR3 comprises 13 residues. Trimming left V 2 bases short and J 2 bases short, with 3 bases between. Germline CDR1 MGHRA, CDR2 YSYEKL. This CDR3 reads CASSQTNTGELFF. The CDR3 coding sequence is TGCGCCAGCAGCCAAACAAACACCGGGGAGCTGTTTTTT.

The V gene is TRBV4-1, the J gene TRBJ2-7; D is unresolved. The CDR3 is 15 amino acids. In germline, CDR1 is MGHRA, CDR2 YSYEKL. V was clipped by 1 base and J by 0 bases, with 10 bases between them. The CDR3 nucleotides are TGCGCCAGCAGCCAAGGTGGAACCCACTCCTACGAGCAGTACTTC. Protein: CASSQGGTHSYEQYF.

This chain joins TRBV5-1 and TRBJ2-7; 7 bases are a match to TRBD1. The CDR3 contains 13 residues. Germline values: CDR1 SGHRS, CDR2 YFSETQ. V lost 2 bases and J lost 3; bases outside the gene matches: 2. The CDR3 region is CASSFDRVYEQYF. In DNA form, the CDR3 reads TGCGCCAGCAGCTTCGACAGGGTCTACGAGCAGTACTTC.

This clone was seen a few times. V gene TRBV27 combines with J gene TRBJ2-5; the D is unclear. Trimming shortened V by 8 bases and J by 2 bases, and 3 bases separated the two germline ends. The CDR3 spans 10 residues. The germline V gene has CDR1 MNHEY and CDR2 SMNVEV (reference sequence). DNA of the CDR3: TGTGCCAGCGGTCAAGAGACCCAGTACTTC. Protein: CASGQETQYF.

The chain recombines TRBV29-1 with TRBJ2-3; D could derive from TRBD1 or TRBD2 (5 bases each). Germline V gives CDR1 SQVTM, CDR2 ANQGSEA. The CDR3 has 16 amino acids. V was pared by 8 bases and J by 2 bases, with 23 bases between. The CDR3 protein is CSSIKTRGGTTDTQYF. The CDR3 nucleotides are TGCAGCTCGATCAAGACACGGGGCGGAACCACAGATACGCAGTATTTT.

This chain uses TRBV6-5 with TRBJ1-2; 8 bases agree with TRBD1. The CDR3 totals 15 residues. The germline gives CDR1 MNHEY, CDR2 SVGAGI. After removal of 0 bases from V and 6 bases from J, the junction contained 6 bases not matched to a gene. The chain's CDR3 is CASSYSGQGGDGYTF. CDR3 nucleotide sequence: TGTGCCAGCAGTTACTCTGGACAGGGAGGGGATGGCTACACCTTC.

As DNA, the CDR3 is TGTGCCAGCAGTCCCCAAAGCGGGCTTCCTGGAAACACCATATATTTT. Translation: CASSPQSGLPGNTIYF. The chain is built from TRBV7-8 and TRBJ1-3; no clear D. The V gene lost 6 bases and the J gene lost 2 bases, with 17 bases spanning the gap. Per germline, CDR1 SGHVS and CDR2 FQNEAQ. This CDR3 spans 16 amino acids.

This sequence joins TRBV10-3 and TRBJ2-1; D assignment may be TRBD1 or TRBD2 (5 bases each). In germline, CDR1 is ENHRY, CDR2 SYGVKD. This CDR3 has 13 amino acids. V lost 7 bases and J lost 7, with 14 bases in between. The CDR3 loop is CAITWGTGNEQFF. In nucleotides, the CDR3 is TGTGCCATCACCTGGGGGACGGGGAATGAGCAGTTCTTC.

The chain employs TRBV5-1 and TRBJ2-5; D unclear. V dropped 2 bases and J dropped 7 bases, with 12 bases sitting between them. Germline V CDR1 and CDR2: SGHRS, YFSETQ. The CDR3 runs 13 residues. The CDR3 protein is CASSFRDGGTQYF. CDR3 coding DNA: TGCGCCAGCAGCTTTAGGGATGGTGGGACCCAGTACTTC.

V usage is TRBV7-9 and J usage is TRBJ2-7; D tentatively fits TRBD1 or TRBD2 (5 bases each). Germline assignment: CDR1 SEHNR and CDR2 FQNEAQ (reference sequence). V lost 4 bases to trimming and J lost 0 bases, with 10 bases between them. CDR3 size: 14 residues. This chain's CDR3 is CASSYTGGSYEQYF. The CDR3 DNA follows: TGTGCCAGCAGCTACACTGGGGGCTCCTACGAGCAGTACTTC. Supplemented by reference TRBV7-9 and TRBJ2-7, the full variable domain reads DTGVSQNPRHKITKRGQNVTFRCDPISEHNRLYWYRQTLGQGPEFLTYFQNEAQLEKSRLLSDRFSAERPKGSFSTLEIQRTEQGDSAMYLCASSYTGGSYEQYFGPGTRLTVT.

The gene calls are TRBV4-1 and TRBJ1-1, with 7 bases that match TRBD1. The CDR3 runs 17 residues. V lost 2 bases, J lost 1 base, and 10 bases stayed unmatched. Germline lookup yields CDR1 MGHRA and CDR2 YSYEKL. The CDR3 nucleotides are TGCGCCAGCAGCCAAAGGGGAACCGGGACAGAGAACACTGAAGCTTTCTTT. It specifies CASSQRGTGTENTEAFF.

This clone was recorded a few times. This chain links TRBV6-1 with TRBJ1-4; D not resolved. Germline lookup yields CDR1 MNHNS and CDR2 SASEGT. V was shortened by 4 bases and J by 0 bases, with 15 bases between the two germline ends. This CDR3 comprises 17 residues. The DNA for the CDR3 is TGTGCCAGCAGTGGATCGTCACAGCCTGCAACTAATGAAAAACTGTTTTTT. This encodes CASSGSSQPATNEKLFF.

The rearrangement joins TRBV15 to TRBJ2-7; 7 positions agree with TRBD1. The junction had 5 bases not matched to a gene; V was cut back by 1 base and J by 2 bases. Per the germline V gene, CDR1 is LNHNV and CDR2 is YYDKDF (reference sequence). The CDR3 is made up of 15 amino acids. CDR3 sequence (DNA): TGTGCCACCAGCAGAGGCCGGGACAGCGCCTACGAGCAGTACTTC. Translated, it gives CATSRGRDSAYEQYF.

This clone was counted a single time. The chain employs TRBV12-2 and TRBJ2-1; the listed D gene, TRBD2, was not tested against the DNA. TRBV12-2 is assigned pseudogene status. This CDR3 region has 18 residues. CDR3 amino acids: CASRLEVNLISSYNEQFF. The CDR3, as DNA: TGTGCAAGTCGCTTGGAGGTTAACTTGATTAGCTCCTACAATGAGCAGTTCTTC.

The V gene is TRBV7-2, the J gene TRBJ2-5; D unresolved. Judging by the DNA end, TRBJ2-7 fits better; the J call may be wrong. CDR1 and CDR2 from the germline V gene are SGHTA and FQGNSA. This CDR3 comprises 14 residues. CDR3 in amino acids: CASSLGAPSYEQYF. The CDR3 coding sequence is TGTGCCAGCAGCTTAGGGGCACCTTCCTACGAGCAGTACTTC.